These 24 T cell receptor beta chains came from one sample sequenced in a study of blood T cells in healthy people across ages. Sample-barcoded 5' priming and a J-beta primer mix drove a second PCR of roughly 6 to 12 cycles. From the 5' RACE reads, TCRdb called clonotypes with MiXCR, one entry per CDR3 protein. The table records about 780,000 distinct CDR3 sequences, around 45% of them present only once. The sequencing input was blood. Receptor source: an older man in good health.

V gene TRBV27 combines with J gene TRBJ1-1, with D possibly being TRBD1 (5 bases). V lost 6 bases and J lost 5, with 16 bases in between. The CDR3 is 14 amino acids. Germline-derived CDR1 and CDR2 are MNHEY and SMNVEV (reference sequence). This CDR3 is CASRRPGGKTEAFF. The CDR3 DNA follows: TGTGCCAGCAGACGCCCTGGGGGAAAAACTGAAGCTTTCTTT.

This clonotype was seen more than once but under ten times. CDR3 residues: CASSWDFSGSAKNIQYF. The CDR3 coding sequence is TGTGCCAGCAGTTGGGACTTTAGCGGGAGTGCCAAAAACATTCAGTACTTC. The chain uses TRBV12-3 or TRBV12-4 and TRBJ2-4; 9 bases fit TRBD2. This CDR3 spans 17 amino acids. V shed 4 bases and J 1 base; nucleotides not matched to a gene: 8.

The chain carries TRBV10-3 and TRBJ2-7, with TRBD1 matching over 9 bases. The J call may be incorrect, as the DNA end agrees better with TRBJ2-5. Germline V CDR1 and CDR2: ENHRY, SYGVKD. The CDR3 spans 13 residues. The CDR3 DNA sequence: TGTGCCATCAGCTCCGACAGGGGGGAGACCCAGTACTTC. Protein sequence: CAISSDRGETQYF.

This chain links TRBV5-1 with TRBJ1-4; 9 nucleotides align to TRBD1. With 4 bases clipped from V and 7 bases from J, the junction kept 8 bases outside the gene matches. Germline CDR1 and CDR2: SGHRS and YFSETQ. The CDR3 has 15 amino acids. The CDR3 reads CASSLLQGASEKLFF. The CDR3 coding sequence is TGCGCCAGCAGCCTACTACAGGGGGCGAGTGAAAAACTGTTTTTT.

The chain carries TRBV20-1 and TRBJ2-3; 8 bases align to TRBD2. With V trimmed by 4 bases and J by 3 bases, 0 bases remained unmatched. CDR1 and CDR2 from the germline V gene are DFQATT and SNEGSKA (reference sequence). CDR3 length: 12 residues. CDR3 nucleotides: TGCAGTGCTATAGCGGGGACAGATACGCAGTATTTT. Translated, it gives CSAIAGTDTQYF.

This clonotype was seen only a few times. The chain joins TRBV5-1 to TRBJ1-1, with D possibly TRBD1 on 5 matching bases. The CDR3 has 15 amino acids. V lost 3 bases and J lost 1, with 13 bases in between. The germline CDR1 and CDR2 sequences are SGHRS and YFSETQ. The CDR3 here is CASSSAGQTNTEAFF. Written as DNA, the CDR3 is TGCGCCAGCAGCTCGGCAGGACAAACGAACACTGAAGCTTTCTTT.

The chain has TRBV29-1 and TRBJ2-3; the match to TRBD1 covers 9 bases. Germline CDR1 and CDR2: SQVTM and ANQGSEA. The CDR3 has 14 residues. With V trimmed by 4 bases and J by 2 bases, 4 bases remained unmatched. The CDR3 protein is CSVGRTGVTDTQYF. In DNA, the CDR3 is TGCAGCGTTGGAAGGACAGGGGTCACAGATACGCAGTATTTT.

The chain couples TRBV5-1 to TRBJ2-3; perhaps TRBD2 as D (6 bases). This CDR3 has 16 residues. V was pared by 4 bases and J by 2 bases, with 17 bases between. Germline-derived CDR1 and CDR2 are SGHRS and YFSETQ. CDR3 nucleotides: TGCGCCAGCAGCAGTGCAGCCGCGGGACCCACAGATACGCAGTATTTT. This translates into CASSSAAAGPTDTQYF.

This clonotype was detected many times. The V call is TRBV28, the J call TRBJ2-1, with TRBD2 as a possible D gene (6 bases). The V gene lost 4 bases and the J gene lost 5 bases, with 21 bases spanning the gap. This CDR3 has 17 amino acids. Germline lookup yields CDR1 MDHEN and CDR2 SYDVKM. Here the CDR3 reads CASSYSGLTRVHNEQFF. The DNA of the CDR3 is TGTGCCAGCAGTTACTCGGGACTCACACGCGTCCACAATGAGCAGTTCTTC. Full variable domain (missing parts from reference TRBV28 and TRBJ2-1): DVKVTQSSRYLVKRTGEKVFLECVQDMDHENMFWYRQDPGLGLRLIYFSYDVKMKEKGDIPEGYSVSREKKERFSLILESASTNQTSMYLCASSYSGLTRVHNEQFFGPGTRLTVL.

The genes are TRBV7-2 and TRBJ2-4, with unresolved D. The germline CDR1 and CDR2 sequences are SGHTA and FQGNSA. This CDR3 contains 14 residues. V gave up 4 bases and J gave up 8 bases, with 15 bases separating them. The CDR3 region is CASSSKPQSHIQYF. The CDR3 DNA follows: TGTGCCAGCAGCTCGAAGCCTCAGAGTCACATTCAGTACTTC.

The V gene is TRBV20-1, the J gene TRBJ2-2, with TRBD2 matching 7 bases. V was clipped by 4 bases and J by 1 base; unmatched bases: 9. CDR3 length equals 16 residues. Germline CDR1 reads DFQATT; CDR2 reads SNEGSKA (reference sequence). CDR3 coding DNA: TGCAGTGCTACCATAGACGGACTAGGGAACACCGGGGAGCTGTTTTTT. Its protein product is CSATIDGLGNTGELFF.

The chain has TRBV20-1 and TRBJ2-1; D gene ambiguous. The J call could be wrong; TRBJ2-7 is a better fit for the DNA end. The CDR3 loop spans 14 amino acids. In germline, CDR1 is DFQATT, CDR2 SNEGSKA (reference sequence). CDR3 DNA: TGCAGTGCCAAACAAGGCAGCTCCTACAATGAGCAGTACTTC. Encoded protein: CSAKQGSSYNEQYF.

The chain joins TRBV25-1 to TRBJ2-5; tentative D call: TRBD2 (7 bases). V lost 1 base and J 4 bases, leaving 16 bases between the germline ends. Looked up from germline, CDR1 is MGHDK and CDR2 is SYGVNS. The CDR3 covers 16 residues. Here the CDR3 reads CASSELGGGPGETQYF. CDR3 nucleotide sequence: TGTGCCAGCAGTGAATTAGGGGGAGGGCCGGGAGAGACCCAGTACTTC.

The chain uses TRBV7-2 and TRBJ2-5; D ambiguous. Germline lookup yields CDR1 SGHTA and CDR2 FQGNSA. Trimming took 5 bases from V and 5 from J, leaving 15 bases between them. The CDR3 totals 14 residues. CDR3 amino acids: CASSARPRSETQYF. The CDR3 DNA sequence: TGTGCCAGCAGCGCACGGCCCAGGAGCGAGACCCAGTACTTC.

V and J are TRBV4-2 and TRBJ2-7; D unresolved. The CDR3 totals 15 residues. Per the germline V gene, CDR1 is LGHNA and CDR2 is YNFKEQ. Trimming cost V 0 bases and J 0 bases, with 9 bases left between them. The CDR3 sequence is CASSQEHGISYEQYF. CDR3 nucleotide sequence: TGTGCCAGCAGCCAAGAACATGGGATCTCCTACGAGCAGTACTTC.

This clonotype was seen a few times. J is TRBJ1-2 and V is TRBV7-9; a possible D gene is TRBD1 (5 bases). Trimming stripped 1 base from V and 4 bases from J, with 13 bases between. CDR1 and CDR2 from the germline V gene are SEHNR and FQNEAQ (reference sequence). The CDR3 spans 15 residues. CDR3 amino acids: CASSLGGQLIYGYTF. CDR3 nucleotides: TGTGCCAGCAGCTTAGGGGGCCAGCTAATCTATGGCTACACCTTC.

The chain joins TRBV6-2 or TRBV6-3 to TRBJ2-3, with 10 bases matching TRBD1. The CDR3 has 16 amino acids. The germline gives CDR1 MNHEY, CDR2 SVGEGT. After removal of 6 bases from V and 6 bases from J, the junction contained 12 bases not matched to a gene. As DNA, the CDR3 is TGTGCCAGCAGCCCTCGACGGACAGGGGGAAAGGATACGCAGTATTTT. It yields the protein CASSPRRTGGKDTQYF.

This clonotype has just a few counts. The chain employs TRBV7-9 and TRBJ2-7, with TRBD1 matching 9 bases. Germline lookup yields CDR1 SEHNR and CDR2 FQNEAQ (reference sequence). With 5 bases clipped from V and 7 bases from J, the junction kept 18 bases outside the gene matches. This CDR3 comprises 17 residues. The chain's CDR3 is CASSQPPGTGKAAEQYF. In DNA form, the CDR3 reads TGTGCCAGCAGCCAACCGCCCGGGACAGGGAAAGCAGCGGAGCAGTACTTC.

The chain has TRBV7-3 and TRBJ2-6; D remains unclear. Germline CDR1 and CDR2: SGHTA and FQGTGA. The CDR3 contains 17 residues. Trimming took off 2 bases at V and 0 bases at J, with 11 bases between the two ends. The CDR3 DNA sequence: TGTGCCAGCAGCTTATTAGCCCAACACTCTGGGGCCAACGTCCTGACTTTC. Its protein is CASSLLAQHSGANVLTF.

V gene TRBV9 combines with J gene TRBJ2-2; D is undetermined. CDR3 length: 13 amino acids. The V gene's germline CDR1 is SGDLS and CDR2 YYNGEE. V was pared by 1 base and J by 6 bases, with 7 bases between. The DNA for the CDR3 is TGTGCCAGCAGCGTATATATCTCCGGGGAGCTGTTTTTT. Translated, it gives CASSVYISGELFF.

This chain joins TRBV6-6 and TRBJ2-7; the match to TRBD2 covers 8 bases. Judging by the DNA end, TRBJ2-5 fits better; the J call may be wrong. Germline V gives CDR1 MNHNY, CDR2 SVGAGI (reference sequence). The CDR3 has 16 amino acids. Here the CDR3 DNA reads TGTGCCAGCAGTTACTCGTGGGCGGGAGGTAACGAGACCCAGTACTTC. Translated, it gives CASSYSWAGGNETQYF.

The rearrangement links TRBV4-2 to TRBJ2-7, with TRBD2 matching over 8 bases. V shed 3 bases, J shed 2 bases, and the junction held 9 bases outside the gene matches. The CDR3 has 16 amino acids. CDR1 is LGHNA, CDR2 YNFKEQ, per germline. The CDR3: CASSHSGTRGTYEQYF. DNA for the CDR3: TGTGCCAGCAGCCATTCCGGGACTAGGGGGACCTACGAGCAGTACTTC.

The V gene is TRBV4-1, the J gene TRBJ2-7; D unresolved. This CDR3 is 13 amino acids long. Germline-derived CDR1 and CDR2 are MGHRA and YSYEKL. Between the trimmed V and J ends, which lost 2 bases and 4 bases, there was a span of 9 bases. The DNA of the CDR3 is TGCGCCAGCAGCCAATTGGACGGTTACGAGCAGTACTTC. It translates to CASSQLDGYEQYF.

This clonotype was detected a few times. V gene TRBV29-1 combines with J gene TRBJ2-3; 7 positions match TRBD1. Looked up from germline, CDR1 is SQVTM and CDR2 is ANQGSEA. Trimming at V came to 1 base and at J to 5 bases, leaving 3 bases not matched to a gene. There are 13 residues in the CDR3. In DNA form, the CDR3 reads TGCAGCGTTGAAGCGACAGGGATAGATACGCAGTATTTT. Translated, it gives CSVEATGIDTQYF.